What follows are 9 T cell receptor beta chains derived from one specimen sequenced in a study of blood T cell repertoires in COVID-19. Sequencing used immunoSEQ multiplex PCR; TCRdb keeps in-frame clones, though not all of them. Of about 210,000 clones in the sample, about nine tenths are singletons; the top ten hold more than 1.5%. The material sequenced was peripheral blood. The receptors come from a man between 65 and 85 years old with acute or convalescent COVID-19.

This clone was observed a few times. V is TRBV9 and J is TRBJ1-3; no definite D call. Trimming cost V 4 bases and J 4 bases, with 15 bases left between them. There are 15 residues in the CDR3. In germline, CDR1 is SGDLS, CDR2 YYNGEE. Here the CDR3 reads CASSSLPDGGNTIYF. Written as DNA, the CDR3 is TGTGCCAGCAGCTCTCTCCCAGACGGGGGAAACACCATATATTTT.

Concerning this clone: The same CDR3 arises from other DNA sequences in this sample as well. The CDR3 DNA reads as TGTGCCAGCAGTTCCCCTTCCGAGTACTATGGCTACACCTTC. It translates to CASSSPSEYYGYTF. V gene TRBV28 combines with J gene TRBJ1-2; D is ambiguous. The V end lost 4 bases, the J end lost 3 bases, and 12 bases lay between the germline ends. Germline CDR1 is MDHEN and CDR2 is SYDVKM. The CDR3 loop spans 14 amino acids.

The genes are TRBV18 and TRBJ2-2; 8 nucleotides agree with TRBD1. The length of the CDR3 is 16 residues. Germline V CDR1 and CDR2: KGHSH, LQKENI. V lost 3 bases to trimming and J lost 4 bases; unmatched junction nucleotides: 7. The CDR3 loop reads CASSPAGTGFTGELFF. The CDR3 nucleotides are TGTGCCAGCTCACCGGCTGGGACAGGTTTCACCGGGGAGCTGTTTTTT.

The gene calls are TRBV7-9 and TRBJ1-2; TRBD1 agrees at 8 bases. V dropped 3 bases and J dropped 5; count of bases not matched to a gene: 8. CDR3 length: 15 amino acids. Germline V lookup: CDR1 SEHNR, CDR2 FQNEAQ (reference sequence). The CDR3 region is CASSLGRRQGYGYTF. The CDR3, as DNA: TGTGCCAGCAGCTTGGGACGTCGACAGGGGTATGGCTACACCTTC.

This clone appeared a single time. The genes are TRBV18 and TRBJ1-6, with 7 bases lining up with TRBD1. After removal of 2 bases from V and 7 bases from J, the junction contained 2 bases not matched to a gene. CDR1 and CDR2 (germline): KGHSH, LQKENI. CDR3 length equals 14 residues. The CDR3 coding sequence is TGTGCCAGCTCACCAGGGACAGTAAATTCACCCCTCCACTTT. It encodes CASSPGTVNSPLHF.

The V call is TRBV27, the J call TRBJ2-3; 7 nucleotides line up with TRBD1. The CDR3 loop spans 15 amino acids. Germline V lookup: CDR1 MNHEY, CDR2 SMNVEV (reference sequence). The V segment lost 5 bases and the J segment 8 bases; nucleotides outside the gene matches: 13. The CDR3 is CASSQPWGSGGTQYF. The CDR3 nucleotides are TGTGCCAGCAGTCAGCCGTGGGGTTCAGGGGGTACGCAGTATTTT.

This clone occurred once. The rearrangement uses TRBV2 and TRBJ1-3; 7 bases agree with TRBD1. The CDR3 consists of 15 residues. CDR1 and CDR2 (germline): SNHLY, FYNNEI. After removal of 8 bases from V and 0 bases from J, the junction contained 7 bases not matched to a gene. CDR3 DNA: TGTGCCAGCCGCCCGGGACAGCTCTCTGGAAACACCATATATTTT. It translates to CASRPGQLSGNTIYF.

CDR3 coding DNA: TGTGCCAGCAGTGGGGGGAGGGGCCGTGAGGGCAATCAGCCCCAGCATTTT. It encodes CASSGGRGREGNQPQHF. The chain combines TRBV28 with TRBJ1-5; D might be TRBD1 (5 bases). Per germline, CDR1 MDHEN and CDR2 SYDVKM. The V gene lost 5 bases and the J gene lost 2 bases, with 19 bases spanning the gap. The CDR3 has 17 residues. The full variable domain, its missing parts supplied by reference TRBV28 and TRBJ1-5, is DVKVTQSSRYLVKRTGEKVFLECVQDMDHENMFWYRQDPGLGLRLIYFSYDVKMKEKGDIPEGYSVSREKKERFSLILESASTNQTSMYLCASSGGRGREGNQPQHFGDGTRLSIL.

The chain couples TRBV10-3 to TRBJ1-5; D ambiguous. Between the trimmed V and J ends, which lost 0 bases and 0 bases, there was a span of 15 bases. The CDR3 is 18 amino acids. Per the germline V gene, CDR1 is ENHRY and CDR2 is SYGVKD. CDR3 DNA: TGTGCCATCAGTGAGTCGGAAAGAGGGCCCTATAGCAATCAGCCCCAGCATTTT. Translated: CAISESERGPYSNQPQHF.